The source of this TCR beta chain is a study of CD8 T cells in ankylosing spondylitis. Judged by abundance, this clonotype is medium-sized (0.01 to 0.1%). Trimming pared 5 bases from V and 3 bases from J, leaving 10 bases between. The CDR3 totals 13 residues. Germline CDR1 and CDR2: LNHDA and SQIVND (reference sequence). MiXCR, run by TCRdb on the 5' RACE reads, gives a single entry per CDR3 protein. Among 90,000 to 100,000 distinct CDR3 sequences listed, roughly 8.7% were seen once. The sequence was obtained from a male donor with ankylosing spondylitis or in good health (not recorded which). The chain couples TRBV19 to TRBJ1-2; no reliable D call. What was sequenced was blood, either unsorted or a sorted T cell fraction (not recorded which). DNA for the CDR3: TGTGCCAGTAGTCCTGCCGCGGACTATGGCTACACCTTC. Protein product: CASSPAADYGYTF.